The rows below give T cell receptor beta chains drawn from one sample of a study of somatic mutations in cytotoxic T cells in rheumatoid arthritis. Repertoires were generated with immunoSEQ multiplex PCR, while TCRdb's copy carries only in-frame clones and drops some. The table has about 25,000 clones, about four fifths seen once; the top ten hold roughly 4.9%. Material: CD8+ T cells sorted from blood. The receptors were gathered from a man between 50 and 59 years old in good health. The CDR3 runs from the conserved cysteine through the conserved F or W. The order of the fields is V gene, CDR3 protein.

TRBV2,CASSSGTGGHNEQFF
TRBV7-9,CASSFSGSWYEQYF
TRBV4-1,CASSPGAGTRLNQPQHF
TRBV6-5,CASSYSGSGRTEAFF
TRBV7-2,CASSLGLLGGTTGEQYF
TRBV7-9,CASKTYQETQYF
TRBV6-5,CASSYSGRGLETQYF
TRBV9,CASETSMSEQFF
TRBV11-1,CASSLARIGRHTDTQYF
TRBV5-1,CASSGDFPGELFF
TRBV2,CASMIGKNEQFF
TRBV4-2,CASSRVLNEKLFF
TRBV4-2,CASSRGDNQPQHF
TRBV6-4,CASSDRLASPSEQYF
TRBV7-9,CASSLAGENIQYF
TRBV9,CASSVGGEQFF
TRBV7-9,CASSSRDSPYEQYF
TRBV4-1,CASSHRATQYF
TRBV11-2,CASSFGRGDYGYTF
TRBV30,CAWSIGHHTEAFF
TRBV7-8,CASSSGSGLLSDTQYF
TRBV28,CASSLSFSNQPQHF
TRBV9,CASSARSQDYEQYF
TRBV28,CASSPVSVSSYEQYF
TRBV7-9,CASSRRQVFNQPQHF
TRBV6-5,CASSYPSVVLENEQFF
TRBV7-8,CASSSRASGIYNEQFF
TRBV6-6,CASSYSSPRSPQHF
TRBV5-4,CASSLSHIGTEAFF
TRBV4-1,CASSQPTSGITRDEQFF
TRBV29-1,CSVEIASVNTGELFF
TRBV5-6,CASSLGGGGEQYF
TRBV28,CASSPRQQFPKETQYF
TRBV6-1,CASSPSPESTDTQYF
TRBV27,CASSFRPRPEEQYF
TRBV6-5,CASRYRRMNTEAFF
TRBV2,CASSDMNYGYTF
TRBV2,CASSVFQGKNYGYTF
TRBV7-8,CASSLETGVNTEAFF